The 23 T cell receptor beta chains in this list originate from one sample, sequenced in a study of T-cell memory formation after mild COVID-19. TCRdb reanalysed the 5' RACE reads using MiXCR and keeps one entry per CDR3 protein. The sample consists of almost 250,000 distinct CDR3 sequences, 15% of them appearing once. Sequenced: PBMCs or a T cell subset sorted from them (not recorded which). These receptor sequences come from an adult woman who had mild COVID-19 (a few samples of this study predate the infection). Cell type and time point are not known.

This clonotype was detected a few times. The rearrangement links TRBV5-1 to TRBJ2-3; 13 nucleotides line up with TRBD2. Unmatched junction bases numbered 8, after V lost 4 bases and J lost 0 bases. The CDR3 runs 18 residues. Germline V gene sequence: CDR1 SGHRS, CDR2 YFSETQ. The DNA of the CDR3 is TGCGCCAGCAGCACCGGACTAGCGGGGGATACTAGCACAGATACGCAGTATTTT. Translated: CASSTGLAGDTSTDTQYF.

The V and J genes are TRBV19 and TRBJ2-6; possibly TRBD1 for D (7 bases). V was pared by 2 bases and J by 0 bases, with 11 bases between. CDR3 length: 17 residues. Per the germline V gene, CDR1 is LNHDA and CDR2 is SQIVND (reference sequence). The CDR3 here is CASSIRGDSSGANVLTF. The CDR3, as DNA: TGTGCCAGTAGTATAAGGGGGGACAGCTCTGGGGCCAACGTCCTGACTTTC.

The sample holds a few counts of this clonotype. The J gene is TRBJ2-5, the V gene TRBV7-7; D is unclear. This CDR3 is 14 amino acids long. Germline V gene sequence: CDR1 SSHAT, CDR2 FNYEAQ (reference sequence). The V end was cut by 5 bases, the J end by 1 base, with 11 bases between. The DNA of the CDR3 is TGTGCCAGCAGCCGATCGGGCGTCCAAGAGACCCAGTACTTC. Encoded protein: CASSRSGVQETQYF.

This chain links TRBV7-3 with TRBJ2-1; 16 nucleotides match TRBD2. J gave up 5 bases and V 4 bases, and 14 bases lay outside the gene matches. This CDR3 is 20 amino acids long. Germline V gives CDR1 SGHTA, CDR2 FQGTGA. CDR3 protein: CASSSRGLAGGPGTNNEQFF. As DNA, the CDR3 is TGTGCCAGCAGCTCGAGGGGACTAGCGGGAGGGCCCGGGACCAACAATGAGCAGTTCTTC. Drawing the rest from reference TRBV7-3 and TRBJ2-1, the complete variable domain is GAGVSQTPSNKVTEKGKYVELRCDPISGHTALYWYRQSLGQGPEFLIYFQGTGAADDSGLPNDRFFAVRPEGSVSTLKIQRTERGDSAVYLCASSSRGLAGGPGTNNEQFFGPGTRLTVL.

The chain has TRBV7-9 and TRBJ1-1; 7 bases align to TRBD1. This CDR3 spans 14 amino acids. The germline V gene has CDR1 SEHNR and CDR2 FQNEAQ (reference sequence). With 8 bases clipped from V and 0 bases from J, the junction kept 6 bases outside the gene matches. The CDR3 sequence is CASLWGQMNTEAFF. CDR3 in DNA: TGTGCCAGCCTATGGGGACAGATGAACACTGAAGCTTTCTTT.

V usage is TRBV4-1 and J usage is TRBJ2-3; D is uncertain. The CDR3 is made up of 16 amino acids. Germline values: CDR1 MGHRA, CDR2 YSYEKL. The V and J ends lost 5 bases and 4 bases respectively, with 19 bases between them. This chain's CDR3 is CASSFGSSVLADTQYF. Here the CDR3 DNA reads TGCGCCAGCAGCTTCGGAAGCAGCGTGTTAGCAGATACGCAGTATTTT.

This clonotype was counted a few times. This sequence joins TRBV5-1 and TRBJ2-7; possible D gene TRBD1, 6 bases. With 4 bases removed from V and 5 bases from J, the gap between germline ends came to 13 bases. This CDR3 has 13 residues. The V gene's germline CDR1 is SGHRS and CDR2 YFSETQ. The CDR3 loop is CASSKAGVDEQYF. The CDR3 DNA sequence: TGCGCCAGCAGCAAGGCAGGGGTGGACGAGCAGTACTTC.

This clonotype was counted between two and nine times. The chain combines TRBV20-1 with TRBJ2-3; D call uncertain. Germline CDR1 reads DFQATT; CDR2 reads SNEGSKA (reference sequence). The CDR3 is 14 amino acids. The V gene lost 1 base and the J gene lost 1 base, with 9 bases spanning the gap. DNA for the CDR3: TGCAGTGCTAGAGGACACCCTGGCACAGATACGCAGTATTTT. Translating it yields CSARGHPGTDTQYF.

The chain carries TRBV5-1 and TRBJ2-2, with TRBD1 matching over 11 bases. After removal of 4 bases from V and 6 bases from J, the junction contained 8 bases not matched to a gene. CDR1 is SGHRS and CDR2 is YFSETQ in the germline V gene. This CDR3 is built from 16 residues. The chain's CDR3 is CASSVTGQGVAGELFF. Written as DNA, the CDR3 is TGCGCCAGCAGCGTGACGGGACAGGGGGTTGCCGGGGAGCTGTTTTTT. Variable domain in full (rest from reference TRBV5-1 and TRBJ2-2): KAGVTQTPRYLIKTRGQQVTLSCSPISGHRSVSWYQQTPGQGLQFLFEYFSETQRNKGNFPGRFSGRQFSNSRSEMNVSTLELGDSALYLCASSVTGQGVAGELFFGEGSRLTVL.

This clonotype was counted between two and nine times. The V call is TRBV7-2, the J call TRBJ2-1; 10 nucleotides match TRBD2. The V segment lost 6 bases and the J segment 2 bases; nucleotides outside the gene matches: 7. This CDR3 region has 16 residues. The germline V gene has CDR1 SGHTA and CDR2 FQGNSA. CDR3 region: CASRLTGLAAYNEQFF. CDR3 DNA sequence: TGTGCCAGCAGATTAACCGGACTAGCGGCCTACAATGAGCAGTTCTTC.

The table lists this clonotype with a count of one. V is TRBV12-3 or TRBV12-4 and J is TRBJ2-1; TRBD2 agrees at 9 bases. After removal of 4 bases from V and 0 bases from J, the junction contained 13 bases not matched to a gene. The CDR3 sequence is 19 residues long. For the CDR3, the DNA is TGTGCCAGCAGTTACCGAAGGTCGGGACTAGCAAGCTCCTACAATGAGCAGTTCTTC. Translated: CASSYRRSGLASSYNEQFF.

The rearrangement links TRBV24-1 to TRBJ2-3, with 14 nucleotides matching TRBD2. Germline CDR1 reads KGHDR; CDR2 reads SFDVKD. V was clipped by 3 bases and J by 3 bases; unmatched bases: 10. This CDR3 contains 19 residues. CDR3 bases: TGTGCCACCAGTGATCCCAGGGGACTAGCGGGGGTGAGGACAGATACGCAGTATTTT. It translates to CATSDPRGLAGVRTDTQYF.

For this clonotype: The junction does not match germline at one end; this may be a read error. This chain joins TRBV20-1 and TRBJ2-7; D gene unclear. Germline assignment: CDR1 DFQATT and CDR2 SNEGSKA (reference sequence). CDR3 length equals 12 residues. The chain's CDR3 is CSAELPSYEQHF. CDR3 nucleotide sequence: TGCAGTGCCGAGCTACCATCCTACGAGCAGCACTTC.

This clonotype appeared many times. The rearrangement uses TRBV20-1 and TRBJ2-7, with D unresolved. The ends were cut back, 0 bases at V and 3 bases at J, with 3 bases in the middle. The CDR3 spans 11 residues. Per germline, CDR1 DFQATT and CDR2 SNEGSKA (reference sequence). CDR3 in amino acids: CSAREGYEQYF. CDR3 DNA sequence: TGCAGTGCTAGAGAGGGCTACGAGCAGTACTTC.

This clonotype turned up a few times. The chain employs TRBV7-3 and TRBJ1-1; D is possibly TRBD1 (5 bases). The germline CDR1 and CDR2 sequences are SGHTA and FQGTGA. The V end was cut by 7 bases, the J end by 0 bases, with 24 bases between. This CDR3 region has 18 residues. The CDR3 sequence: CASNQNRAREPLNTEAFF. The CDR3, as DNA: TGTGCCAGCAACCAAAACCGGGCCAGGGAACCTTTGAACACTGAAGCTTTCTTT.

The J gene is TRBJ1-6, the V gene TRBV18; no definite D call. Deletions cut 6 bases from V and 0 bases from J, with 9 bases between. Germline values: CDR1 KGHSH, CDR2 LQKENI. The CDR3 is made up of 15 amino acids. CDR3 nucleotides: TGTGCCAGCTCCGTGTACGACTCCTATAATTCACCCCTCCACTTT. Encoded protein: CASSVYDSYNSPLHF.

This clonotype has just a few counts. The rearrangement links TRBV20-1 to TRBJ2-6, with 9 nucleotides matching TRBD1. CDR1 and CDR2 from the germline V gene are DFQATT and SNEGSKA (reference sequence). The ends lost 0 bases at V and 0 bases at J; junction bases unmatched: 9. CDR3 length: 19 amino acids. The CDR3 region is CSARDLWTGVRSGANVLTF. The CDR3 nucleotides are TGCAGTGCTAGAGATCTATGGACAGGGGTTCGCTCTGGGGCCAACGTCCTGACTTTC.

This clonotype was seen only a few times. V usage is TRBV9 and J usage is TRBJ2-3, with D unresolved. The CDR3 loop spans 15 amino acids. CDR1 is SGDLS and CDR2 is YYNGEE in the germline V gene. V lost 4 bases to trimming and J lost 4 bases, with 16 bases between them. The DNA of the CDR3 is TGTGCCAGCAGCTCCCGGCCCGGAAGCGCAGATACGCAGTATTTT. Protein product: CASSSRPGSADTQYF.

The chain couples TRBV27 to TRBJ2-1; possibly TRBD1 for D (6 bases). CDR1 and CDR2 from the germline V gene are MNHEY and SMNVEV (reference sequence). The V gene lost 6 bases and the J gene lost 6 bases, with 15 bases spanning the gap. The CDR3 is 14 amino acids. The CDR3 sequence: CASRNRQVSNEQFF. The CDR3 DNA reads TGTGCCAGCAGGAATCGACAGGTTTCCAATGAGCAGTTCTTC.

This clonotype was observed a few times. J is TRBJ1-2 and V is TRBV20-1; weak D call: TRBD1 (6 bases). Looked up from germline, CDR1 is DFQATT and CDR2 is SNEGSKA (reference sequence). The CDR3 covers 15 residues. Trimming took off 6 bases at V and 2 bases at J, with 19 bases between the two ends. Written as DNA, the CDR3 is TGCAGTGCGGGGGACCCCAGGACAGCAAACTATGGCTACACCTTC. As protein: CSAGDPRTANYGYTF.

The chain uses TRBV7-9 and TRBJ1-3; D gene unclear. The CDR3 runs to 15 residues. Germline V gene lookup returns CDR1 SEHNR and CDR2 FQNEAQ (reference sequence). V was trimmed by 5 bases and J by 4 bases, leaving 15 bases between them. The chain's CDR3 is CASSPGRGIGNTIYF. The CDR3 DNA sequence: TGTGCCAGCAGCCCCGGTCGGGGAATAGGAAACACCATATATTTT. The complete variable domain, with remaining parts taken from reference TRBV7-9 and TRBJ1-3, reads DTGVSQNPRHKITKRGQNVTFRCDPISEHNRLYWYRQTLGQGPEFLTYFQNEAQLEKSRLLSDRFSAERPKGSFSTLEIQRTEQGDSAMYLCASSPGRGIGNTIYFGEGSWLTVV.

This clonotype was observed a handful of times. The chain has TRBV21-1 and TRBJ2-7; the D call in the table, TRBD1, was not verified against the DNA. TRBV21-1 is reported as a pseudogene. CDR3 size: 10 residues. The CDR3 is CATQTEVRYF. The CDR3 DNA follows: TGTGCCACCCAGACAGAGGTACGGTACTTC.

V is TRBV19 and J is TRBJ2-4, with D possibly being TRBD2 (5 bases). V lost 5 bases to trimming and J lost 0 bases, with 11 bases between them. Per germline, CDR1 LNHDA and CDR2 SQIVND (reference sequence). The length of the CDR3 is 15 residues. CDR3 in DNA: TGTGCCAGTAGTCGGGGATGGGGAGCCAAAAACATTCAGTACTTC. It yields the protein CASSRGWGAKNIQYF.